These 2 T cell receptor beta chains were sequenced from one sample in a study of shared clonotypes between healthy human individuals (dated by TCRdb to between 2020 and 2021). The library relied on the immunoSEQ multiplex PCR assay. Not all clones reach the TCRdb copy of this immuneACCESS table, which keeps in-frame sequences only. Checked studies attribute under half of the gap to unresolved V genes and leave the rest unexplained. The sample data list roughly 1 million clones, and around 82% of these were observed just once. Jointly, the top ten make up under 0.6% of the sample. Sequenced sample: memory CD4+ T cells from PBMCs. This specimen's cell subset or site label, per the study, means: CD45RA-negative fraction. These receptors originate from a man aged 18 to 30 in good health. Some clones in this sample may be carry-over from other donors' samples.

This clone occurred once. J is TRBJ1-5 and V is TRBV28; D not resolved. Trimming pared 5 bases from V and 7 bases from J, leaving 15 bases between. Germline CDR1 and CDR2: MDHEN and SYDVKM. The CDR3 contains 14 residues. The CDR3 reads CASSARESWQPQHF. The CDR3 DNA sequence: TGTGCCAGCAGTGCCCGGGAGAGCTGGCAGCCCCAGCATTTT.

The chain combines TRBV5-4 with TRBJ2-7; D perhaps matches TRBD2 (6 bases). Germline CDR1 and CDR2: SGHNT and YYREEE (reference sequence). The CDR3 covers 14 residues. The germline V and J ends were trimmed by 2 bases and 0 bases, with 9 bases remaining between them. The CDR3 sequence: CASSLGLSSYEQYF. The CDR3 DNA reads TGTGCCAGCAGCTTAGGACTAAGCTCCTACGAGCAGTACTTC.